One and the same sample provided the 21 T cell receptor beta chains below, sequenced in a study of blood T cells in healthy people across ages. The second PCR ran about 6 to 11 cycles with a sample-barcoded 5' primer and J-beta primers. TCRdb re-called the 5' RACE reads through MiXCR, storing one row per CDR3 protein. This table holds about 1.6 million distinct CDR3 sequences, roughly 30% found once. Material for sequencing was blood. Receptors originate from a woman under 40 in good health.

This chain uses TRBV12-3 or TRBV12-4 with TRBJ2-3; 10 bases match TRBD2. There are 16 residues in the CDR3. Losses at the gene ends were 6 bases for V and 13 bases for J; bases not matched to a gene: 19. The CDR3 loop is CASSPGLAGAADAEYF. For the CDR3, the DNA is TGTGCCAGCAGCCCCGGCCTAGCGGGGGCCGCAGATGCGGAGTATTTT.

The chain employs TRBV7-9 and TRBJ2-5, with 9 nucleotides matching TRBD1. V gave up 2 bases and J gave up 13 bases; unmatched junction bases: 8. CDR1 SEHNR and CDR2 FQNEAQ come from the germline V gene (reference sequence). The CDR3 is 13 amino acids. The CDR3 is CASSLRGTGPPYF. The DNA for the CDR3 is TGTGCCAGCAGCTTACGAGGGACAGGGCCCCCGTACTTC.

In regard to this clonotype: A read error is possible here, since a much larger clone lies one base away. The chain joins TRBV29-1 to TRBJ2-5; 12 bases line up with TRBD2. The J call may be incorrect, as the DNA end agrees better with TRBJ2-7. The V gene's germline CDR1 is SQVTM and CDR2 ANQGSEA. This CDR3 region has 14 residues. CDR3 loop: CSGASGGAMDEQYF. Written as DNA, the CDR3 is TGCAGCGGGGCTAGCGGGGGGGCTATGGACGAGCAGTACTTC.

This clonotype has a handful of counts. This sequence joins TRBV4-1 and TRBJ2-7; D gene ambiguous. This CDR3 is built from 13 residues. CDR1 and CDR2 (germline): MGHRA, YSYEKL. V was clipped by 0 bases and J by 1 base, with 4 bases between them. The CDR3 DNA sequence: TGCGCCAGCAGCCAAGAGTGGTCCTACGAGCAGTACTTC. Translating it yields CASSQEWSYEQYF.

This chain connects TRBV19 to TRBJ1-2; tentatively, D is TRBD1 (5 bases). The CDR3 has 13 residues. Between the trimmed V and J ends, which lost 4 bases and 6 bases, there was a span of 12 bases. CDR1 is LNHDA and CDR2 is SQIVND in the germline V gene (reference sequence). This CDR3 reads CASSSGQIDGYTF. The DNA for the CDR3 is TGTGCCAGTAGTAGCGGACAAATCGATGGCTACACCTTC.

The CDR3 DNA is TGTGCCAGCAGTCGAAGGACAGGGGGGGAGACCCAGTACTTC. This sequence encodes CASSRRTGGETQYF. V is TRBV11-2 and J is TRBJ2-5; 10 bases line up with TRBD1. This CDR3 contains 14 residues. The trim removed 6 bases at V and 5 bases at J, leaving 6 bases unmatched. CDR1 and CDR2 from the germline V gene are SGHAT and FQNNGV.

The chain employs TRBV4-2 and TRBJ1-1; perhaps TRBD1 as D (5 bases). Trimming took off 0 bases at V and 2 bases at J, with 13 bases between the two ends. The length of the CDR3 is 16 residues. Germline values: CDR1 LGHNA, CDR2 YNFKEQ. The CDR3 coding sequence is TGTGCCAGCAGCCAAGAACGGACAAGAGGTAACACTGAAGCTTTCTTT. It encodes CASSQERTRGNTEAFF.

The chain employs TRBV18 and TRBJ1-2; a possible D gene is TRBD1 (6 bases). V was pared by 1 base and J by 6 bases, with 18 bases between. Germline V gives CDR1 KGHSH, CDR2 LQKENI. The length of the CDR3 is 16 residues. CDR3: CASSPLQGSDLHGYTF. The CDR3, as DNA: TGTGCCAGCTCACCACTACAGGGCTCCGATTTGCATGGCTACACCTTC. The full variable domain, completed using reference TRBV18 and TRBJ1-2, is NAGVMQNPRHLVRRRGQEARLRCSPMKGHSHVYWYRQLPEEGLKFMVYLQKENIIDESGMPKERFSAEFPKEGPSILRIQQVVRGDSAAYFCASSPLQGSDLHGYTFGSGTRLTVV.

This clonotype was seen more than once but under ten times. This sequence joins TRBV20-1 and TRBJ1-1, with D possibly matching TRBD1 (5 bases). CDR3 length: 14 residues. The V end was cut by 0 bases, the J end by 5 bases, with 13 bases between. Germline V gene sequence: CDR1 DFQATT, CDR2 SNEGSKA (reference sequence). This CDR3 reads CSAREVGGGTEAFF. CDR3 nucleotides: TGCAGTGCTAGAGAGGTGGGGGGTGGTACTGAAGCTTTCTTT.

The CDR3 reads CASSSGSNYGYTF. DNA of the CDR3: TGTGCCAGCAGCTCCGGGTCGAACTATGGCTACACCTTC. The chain joins TRBV6-5 to TRBJ1-2; D remains unclear. V dropped 6 bases and J dropped 2 bases, with 10 bases sitting between them. CDR1 and CDR2 from the germline V gene are MNHEY and SVGAGI. The CDR3 length is 13 residues.

The CDR3 protein is CSANIGDREYF. For the CDR3, the DNA is TGCAGTGCTAACATCGGGGACAGAGAGTATTTT. This rearrangement joins TRBV20-1 to TRBJ2-3; TRBD1 matches at 7 bases. Germline CDR1 is DFQATT and CDR2 is SNEGSKA (reference sequence). The length of the CDR3 is 11 residues. Losses at the gene ends were 4 bases for V and 13 bases for J; bases not matched to a gene: 8.

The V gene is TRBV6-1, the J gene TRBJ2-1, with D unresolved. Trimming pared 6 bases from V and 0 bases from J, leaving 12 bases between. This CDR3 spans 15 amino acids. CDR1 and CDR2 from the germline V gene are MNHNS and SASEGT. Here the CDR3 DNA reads TGTGCCAGCAGGATGTCTCGATTCTCCTACAATGAGCAGTTCTTC. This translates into CASRMSRFSYNEQFF.

In DNA, the CDR3 is TGTGCCAGCAGTCTAGGGTCGAGGTCCCCCCACGAGCAGTACTTC. Protein: CASSLGSRSPHEQYF. The chain links TRBV28 to TRBJ2-7; D gene unclear. This CDR3 has 15 amino acids. V lost 5 bases and J lost 5, with 19 bases in between. Germline values: CDR1 MDHEN, CDR2 SYDVKM.

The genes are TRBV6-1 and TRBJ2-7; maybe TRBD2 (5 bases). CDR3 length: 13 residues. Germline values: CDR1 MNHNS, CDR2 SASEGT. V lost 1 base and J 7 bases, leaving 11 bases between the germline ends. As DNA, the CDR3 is TGTGCCAGCAGTGAAGTTATCACGGGGGAGCAGTACTTC. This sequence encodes CASSEVITGEQYF.

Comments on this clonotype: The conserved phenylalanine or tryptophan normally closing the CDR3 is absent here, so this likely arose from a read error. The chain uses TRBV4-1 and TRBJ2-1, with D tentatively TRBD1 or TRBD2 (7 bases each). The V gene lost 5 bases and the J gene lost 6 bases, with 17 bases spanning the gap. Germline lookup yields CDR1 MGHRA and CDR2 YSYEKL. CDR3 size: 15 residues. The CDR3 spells CASSRTGGGGNEQFL. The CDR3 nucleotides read TGCGCCAGCAGCAGGACAGGAGGCGGGGGCAATGAGCAGTTCTTA.

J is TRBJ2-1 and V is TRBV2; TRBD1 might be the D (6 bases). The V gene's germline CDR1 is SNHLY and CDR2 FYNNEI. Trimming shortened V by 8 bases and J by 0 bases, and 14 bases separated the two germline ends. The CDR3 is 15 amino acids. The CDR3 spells CASLHQTGSYNEQFF. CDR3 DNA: TGTGCCAGCCTTCACCAGACAGGCTCCTACAATGAGCAGTTCTTC.

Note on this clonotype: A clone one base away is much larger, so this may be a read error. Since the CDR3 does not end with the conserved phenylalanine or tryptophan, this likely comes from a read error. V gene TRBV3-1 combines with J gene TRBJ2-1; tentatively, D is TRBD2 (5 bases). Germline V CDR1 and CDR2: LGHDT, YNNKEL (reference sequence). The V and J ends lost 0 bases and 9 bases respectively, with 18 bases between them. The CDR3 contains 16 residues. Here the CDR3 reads CASSQDLSGVRVEQFV. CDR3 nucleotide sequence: TGTGCCAGCAGCCAAGATCTGTCCGGGGTGAGGGTTGAGCAGTTCGTC.

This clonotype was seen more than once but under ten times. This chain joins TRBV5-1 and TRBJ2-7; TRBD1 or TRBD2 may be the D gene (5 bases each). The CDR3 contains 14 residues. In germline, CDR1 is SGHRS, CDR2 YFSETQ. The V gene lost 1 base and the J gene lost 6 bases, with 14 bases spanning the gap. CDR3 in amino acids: CASSLSLRGVEQYF. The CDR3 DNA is TGCGCCAGCAGCTTGAGTTTGAGGGGAGTCGAGCAGTACTTC.

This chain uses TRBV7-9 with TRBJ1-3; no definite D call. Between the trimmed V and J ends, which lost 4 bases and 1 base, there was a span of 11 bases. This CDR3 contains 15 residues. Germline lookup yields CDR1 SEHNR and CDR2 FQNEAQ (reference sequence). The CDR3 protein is CASSWKRRSGNTIYF. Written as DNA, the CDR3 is TGTGCCAGCAGCTGGAAGAGGAGGTCTGGAAACACCATATATTTT.

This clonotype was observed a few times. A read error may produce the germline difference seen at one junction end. CDR3 protein: CVSRPDRVTYEQYF. In DNA form, the CDR3 reads TGCGTCAGCAGACCGGACAGGGTCACCTACGAGCAGTACTTC. The rearrangement links TRBV4-1 to TRBJ2-7, with 8 bases that match TRBD1. The CDR3 runs 14 residues. From germline, CDR1 is MGHRA and CDR2 YSYEKL.

In DNA form, the CDR3 reads TGTGCCAGCAGTGGGGACAGGGGACTCCTCTATGGCTACACCTTC. Amino acid sequence: CASSGDRGLLYGYTF. The gene calls are TRBV25-1 and TRBJ1-2, with 10 bases aligning to TRBD1. V lost 4 bases, J lost 4 bases, and 6 bases stayed unmatched. The CDR3 extends over 15 amino acids. From germline, CDR1 is MGHDK and CDR2 SYGVNS.